The T cell receptor (beta chain) under discussion was sequenced for a study of response to subunit inactivated influenza vaccine. General study results and limits: Each seasonal influenza vaccination recruits few new T cells, the authors suggested.

V lost 1 base and J 10 bases, leaving 15 bases between the germline ends. This CDR3 has 14 amino acids. The germline CDR1 and CDR2 sequences are SEHNR and FQNEAQ (reference sequence). A word on this clonotype: Its antigen is undetermined.

TCRdb itself ran the RT-PCR reads through MiXCR, one entry per CDR3 protein. The repertoire holds hundreds of thousands of distinct CDR3 sequences, with approximately 10% as singletons. This TCR derives from a man aged 45 to 65 who received an inactivated influenza vaccine. V gene TRBV7-9 combines with J gene TRBJ2-3, with TRBD2 as a possible D gene (6 bases). The input for sequencing was PBMCs from blood, taken on the day of vaccination. As DNA, the CDR3 is TGTGCCAGCAGCTTAGGGGGACTTCGACCCCCGCAGTATTTT. Translation gives CASSLGGLRPPQYF.